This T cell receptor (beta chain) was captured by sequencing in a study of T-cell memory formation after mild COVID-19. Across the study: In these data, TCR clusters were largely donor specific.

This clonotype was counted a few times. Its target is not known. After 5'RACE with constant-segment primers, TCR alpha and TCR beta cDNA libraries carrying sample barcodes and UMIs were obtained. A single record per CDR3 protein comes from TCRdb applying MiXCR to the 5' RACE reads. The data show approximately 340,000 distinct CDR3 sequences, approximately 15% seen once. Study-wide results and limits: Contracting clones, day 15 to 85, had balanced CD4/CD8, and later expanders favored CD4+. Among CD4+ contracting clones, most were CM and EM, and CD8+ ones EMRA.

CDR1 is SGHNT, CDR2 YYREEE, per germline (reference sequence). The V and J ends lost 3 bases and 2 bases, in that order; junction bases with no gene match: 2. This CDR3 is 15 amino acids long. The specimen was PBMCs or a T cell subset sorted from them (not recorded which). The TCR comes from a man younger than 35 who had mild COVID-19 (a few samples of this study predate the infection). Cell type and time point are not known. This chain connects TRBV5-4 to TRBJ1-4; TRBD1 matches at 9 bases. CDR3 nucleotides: TGTGCCAGCAGCTACGGACAGGGGACTAATGAAAAACTGTTTTTT. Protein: CASSYGQGTNEKLFF. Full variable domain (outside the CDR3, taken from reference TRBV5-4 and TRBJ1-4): ETGVTQSPTHLIKTRGQQVTLRCSSQSGHNTVSWYQQALGQGPQFIFQYYREEENGRGNFPPRFSGLQFPNYSSELNVNALELDDSALYLCASSYGQGTNEKLFFGSGTQLSVL.